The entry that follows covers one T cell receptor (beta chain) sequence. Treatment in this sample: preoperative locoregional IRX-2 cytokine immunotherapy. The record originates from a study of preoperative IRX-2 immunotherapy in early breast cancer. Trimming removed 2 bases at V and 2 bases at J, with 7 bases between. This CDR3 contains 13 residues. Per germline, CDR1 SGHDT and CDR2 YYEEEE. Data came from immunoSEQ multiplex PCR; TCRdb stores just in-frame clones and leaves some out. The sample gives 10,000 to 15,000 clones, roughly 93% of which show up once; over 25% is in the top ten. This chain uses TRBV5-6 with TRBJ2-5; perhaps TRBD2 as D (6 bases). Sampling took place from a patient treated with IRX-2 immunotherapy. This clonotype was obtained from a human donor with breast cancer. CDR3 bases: TGTGCCAGCAGCTTAGGACTACAAGAGACCCAGTACTTC. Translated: CASSLGLQETQYF.